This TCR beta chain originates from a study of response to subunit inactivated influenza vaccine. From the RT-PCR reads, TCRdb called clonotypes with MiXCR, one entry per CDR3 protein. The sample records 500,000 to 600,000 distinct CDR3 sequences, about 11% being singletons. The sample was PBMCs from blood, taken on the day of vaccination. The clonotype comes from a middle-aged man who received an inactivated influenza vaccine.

In DNA, the CDR3 is TGCGCCAGCAGCTTGGTAGGGGTCACGGGGAATGAGCAGTTCTTC. Translating gives CASSLVGVTGNEQFF. The rearrangement links TRBV5-1 to TRBJ2-1; D could derive from TRBD1 or TRBD2 (5 bases each). The CDR3 has 15 residues. Germline-derived CDR1 and CDR2 are SGHRS and YFSETQ. Trimming removed 0 bases at V and 7 bases at J, with 14 bases between.